This T cell receptor beta chain came from a study of cytomegalovirus exposure and HLA in healthy donors. Study results and caveats: Reportedly, HLA-A and HLA-B alleles of most subjects were accurately predicted from TCR beta. Some V segments (TRBV6-2 and TRBV6-3 among them) were excluded as indistinguishable.

Trimming at V came to 5 bases and at J to 6 bases, leaving 8 bases not matched to a gene. Looked up from germline, CDR1 is MGHRA and CDR2 is YSYEKL. The CDR3 consists of 16 residues. Of note for this clone: Its antigen is unknown.

PCR employed 60 Vbeta and 13 Jbeta primers. Clones were read by immunoSEQ multiplex PCR, and TCRdb kept only the in-frame ones, dropping some. The data contain some 200,000 clones, roughly 68% of them singletons. The source is a man aged 35 to 55 in good health and CMV-seropositive. Sequences were obtained from PBMCs. The chain uses TRBV4-1 and TRBJ1-6; 9 bases match TRBD1. The CDR3 sequence: CASSAGTGSGNSPLHF. The CDR3 DNA sequence: TGCGCCAGCAGCGCAGGGACAGGGTCCGGTAATTCACCCCTCCACTTT.